This TCR beta chain was documented in a study of OX40 agonist ivuxolimab in advanced cancers. Germline V gene data show CDR1 as SGHDN and CDR2 as FVKESK. V was cut by 4 bases and J by 10 bases, with 8 bases left in between. The CDR3 extends over 12 amino acids. Sequenced by immunoSEQ multiplex PCR; TCRdb stores in-frame clones only, minus some. The table records roughly 110,000 clones, approximately 90% of them present only once. This chain uses TRBV14 with TRBJ1-6; D is uncertain. The sequencing used CD4+ or CD8+ T cells sorted from blood, collected in a trial of the OX40 agonist ivuxolimab. The sequence was collected from an adult with an advanced solid tumor such as melanoma, head and neck, liver or kidney cancer. CDR3 coding DNA: TGTGCCAGCAGCCCAGGTGAATCACCCCTCCACTTT. Protein product: CASSPGESPLHF. Together with reference TRBV14 and TRBJ1-6, the CDR3 gives the full variable domain: EAGVTQFPSHSVIEKGQTVTLRCDPISGHDNLYWYRRVMGKEIKFLLHFVKESKQDESGMPNNRFLAERTGGTYSTLKVQPAELEDSGVYFCASSPGESPLHFGNGTRLTVT.